This T cell receptor beta chain was recorded in a study of cytomegalovirus exposure and HLA in healthy donors. Study background: Early on, a data release was issued that held 80 million or so unique TCRs from HLA-typed donors. Broader study findings: The authors considered a cluster of highly shared sequence variants likely to be a sequencing artifact. Most CMV-associated TCR beta chains were later found to appear HLA-restricted.

In the PCR, 60 Vbeta and 13 Jbeta primers were used. Data came from immunoSEQ multiplex PCR; TCRdb stores just in-frame clones and leaves some out. The sample gives over 100,000 clones, about 80% of which show up once; about 12% is in the top ten. This CDR3 comprises 16 residues. Germline CDR1 reads SGHNT; CDR2 reads YYREEE (reference sequence). The V gene lost 5 bases and the J gene lost 0 bases, with 12 bases spanning the gap. In regard to this clone: Its target is not known.

The chain links TRBV5-4 to TRBJ1-6, with D tentatively TRBD1 (6 bases). The sequence was obtained from a woman aged 40 to 55 in good health and CMV-seropositive. Material for sequencing was PBMCs. CDR3 in amino acids: CASRTGPSSYNSPLHF. CDR3 DNA sequence: TGTGCCAGCAGGACAGGCCCGAGCTCCTATAATTCACCCCTCCACTTT.